This T cell receptor (beta chain) was identified in a study of response to subunit inactivated influenza vaccine. This CDR3 contains 15 residues. CDR1 is MNHEY and CDR2 is SVGEGT in the germline V gene. Trimming left V 6 bases short and J 0 bases short, with 15 bases between. The table lists this clonotype with a few counts. Its antigen is currently unknown. Notes on the study in general: Few additional T cells are recruited per seasonal influenza vaccination, authors suggested.

TCRdb ran MiXCR on the RT-PCR reads and lists one entry per CDR3 protein. This table has more than 400,000 distinct CDR3 sequences, 9.5% to 12% appearing once. This chain uses TRBV6-2 or TRBV6-3 with TRBJ2-7; perhaps TRBD2 as D (5 bases). The sample in question was PBMCs from blood, obtained more than 35 days after vaccination. The source of this sequence is a man in his fifties or sixties who received an inactivated influenza vaccine. DNA of the CDR3: TGTGCCAGCAGACCCGGGATCCTAAGCTCCTACGAGCAGTACTTC. This encodes CASRPGILSSYEQYF.